This TCR beta chain was captured by sequencing in a study of PD-L1 blockade in urothelial cancer. Study background: Samples of blood were analyzed 3 weeks (second dose) and 6 weeks after treatment start. A median blood sample held approximately 140,000 T cells and about 83,000 unique TCRs.

The method was immunoSEQ multiplex PCR; TCRdb's version includes in-frame clones alone and lacks a portion of them. The data contain 40,000 to 50,000 clones, 86% of them singletons. This CDR3 is 12 amino acids long. Germline CDR1 GTSNPN, CDR2 SVGIG (reference sequence). Trimming took 0 bases from V and 9 from J, leaving 8 bases between them. The time point was: peripheral blood 6 weeks after treatment start. The sequenced sample was PBMCs, obtained around atezolizumab (anti-PD-L1) treatment. The rearrangement uses TRBV30 and TRBJ2-2; D call uncertain. This receptor was taken from a man between 60 and 75 years old with urothelial cancer. The CDR3 here is CAWSVSGRELFF. The DNA of the CDR3 is TGTGCCTGGAGTGTATCTGGCCGGGAGCTGTTTTTT. The full variable domain, rest sourced from reference TRBV30 and TRBJ2-2, is SQTIHQWPATLVQPVGSPLSLECTVEGTSNPNLYWYRQAAGRGLQLLFYSVGIGQISSEVPQNLSASRPQDRQFILSSKKLLLSDSGFYLCAWSVSGRELFFGEGSRLTVL.